Below, 23 T cell receptor beta chains from the same sample are listed, as sequenced in a study of T cell repertoires in cytomegalovirus infection. MiXCR, run by TCRdb on the reads, gives a single entry per CDR3 protein. Among about 740,000 distinct CDR3 sequences listed, 35% were seen once. Source material: PBMCs. All receptors derive from a human donor in good health (CMV status not recorded). Some clones in this sample may be carry-over from other donors' samples.

This chain joins TRBV15 and TRBJ1-2, with a possible D match to TRBD1 (5 bases). Looked up from germline, CDR1 is LNHNV and CDR2 is YYDKDF (reference sequence). V was pared by 0 bases and J by 4 bases, with 9 bases between. The CDR3 extends over 14 amino acids. For the CDR3, the DNA is TGTGCCACCAGCAGAGAAACCAGGGCCTATGGCTACACCTTC. Protein product: CATSRETRAYGYTF.

This clonotype was counted many times. The chain carries TRBV12-3 or TRBV12-4 and TRBJ2-6, with D tentatively TRBD1 (6 bases). V was clipped by 0 bases and J by 3 bases, with 21 bases between them. The CDR3 consists of 20 residues. The CDR3 reads CASSLARIRGEIIGANVLTF. CDR3 coding DNA: TGTGCCAGCAGTTTAGCGCGTATCAGGGGTGAAATCATTGGGGCCAACGTCCTGACTTTC.

This clonotype was counted a single time. The chain is built from TRBV7-9 and TRBJ2-7; possibly TRBD2 for D (5 bases). This CDR3 is built from 16 residues. Germline loops: CDR1 SEHNR, CDR2 FQNEAQ (reference sequence). V was trimmed by 3 bases and J by 2 bases, leaving 17 bases between them. CDR3 sequence: CASSLASGSLPYEQYF. The CDR3 region has the DNA TGTGCCAGCAGCTTGGCTTCGGGAAGTCTTCCCTACGAGCAGTACTTC.

Note on this clonotype: At one of its ends the junction is not consistent with the germline gene, which may arise from a read error. The rearrangement joins TRBV7-6 to TRBJ2-1; 9 bases agree with TRBD2. CDR1 and CDR2 (germline): SGHVS, FNYEAQ. The CDR3 covers 15 residues. The CDR3 DNA is TGTTCCAGCAGCCCCCCCGCGGGGGGGGGTAATGAGCAGTTCTTC. It translates to CSSSPPAGGGNEQFF.

The table lists this clonotype with a few counts. Here the CDR3 DNA reads TGTGCCAGCAGTGCCACAGGAGTCGGCGAGCAGTACTTC. It codes for CASSATGVGEQYF. The rearrangement uses TRBV2 and TRBJ2-7, with a possible D match to TRBD1 (5 bases). CDR1 is SNHLY and CDR2 is FYNNEI in the germline V gene. Trimming pared 4 bases from V and 6 bases from J, leaving 13 bases between. This CDR3 region has 13 residues. The full variable domain, in which reference TRBV2 and TRBJ2-7 provide the parts outside the CDR3, is EPEVTQTPSHQVTQMGQEVILRCVPISNHLYFYWYRQILGQKVEFLVSFYNNEISEKSEIFDDQFSVERPDGSNFTLKIRSTKLEDSAMYFCASSATGVGEQYFGPGTRLTVT.

This clonotype was counted only a few times. The rearrangement joins TRBV12-3 or TRBV12-4 to TRBJ2-5; a weak D match, TRBD1 (6 bases). V was cut by 5 bases and J by 4 bases, with 20 bases left in between. The CDR3 totals 16 residues. CDR3 sequence reads: CASSPYGTRRRETQYF. CDR3 bases: TGTGCCAGCAGTCCCTACGGGACACGTCGTAGAGAGACCCAGTACTTC.

V gene TRBV4-1 combines with J gene TRBJ2-3; 9 positions match TRBD1. V trimming: 0 bases; J trimming: 3 bases; junction bases outside the gene matches: 4. The CDR3 runs 16 residues. CDR1 MGHRA and CDR2 YSYEKL come from the germline V gene. In DNA, the CDR3 is TGCGCCAGCAGCCAAGAAGGGACAGGGTTAACAGATACGCAGTATTTT. As protein: CASSQEGTGLTDTQYF.

The genes are TRBV23-1 and TRBJ2-1; 11 nucleotides match TRBD1. TRBV23-1 is known as an ORF, though its function is uncertain. The CDR3 is 16 amino acids. The V and J ends lost 5 bases and 7 bases, in that order; junction bases with no gene match: 10. The CDR3 bases are TGCGCCAGCAGTGGGCGGATCCGGGACAGGGGGAATGAGCAGTTCTTC. This encodes CASSGRIRDRGNEQFF.

V usage is TRBV6-2 or TRBV6-3 and J usage is TRBJ2-7, with D unresolved. The V end was cut by 2 bases, the J end by 0 bases, with 5 bases between. There are 13 residues in the CDR3. The germline V gene encodes CDR1 MNHEY and CDR2 SVGEGT. CDR3: CASSYRNSYEQYF. The CDR3 DNA follows: TGTGCCAGCAGTTACAGGAACTCCTACGAGCAGTACTTC.

This clonotype appeared a few times. The J gene is TRBJ2-6, the V gene TRBV28, with 8 bases aligning to TRBD2. Germline values: CDR1 MDHEN, CDR2 SYDVKM. Trimming removed 7 bases from V and 0 bases from J; junction bases left unmatched: 11. This CDR3 is 18 amino acids long. The CDR3 bases are TGTGCCAGCATTCCTCTACTAGCGGAAGACTCTGGGGCCAACGTCCTGACTTTC. Translating it yields CASIPLLAEDSGANVLTF.

The J gene is TRBJ1-1, the V gene TRBV12-5; D uncertain. Germline V gene lookup returns CDR1 LGHNT and CDR2 FRNRAP. Trimming took off 6 bases at V and 0 bases at J, with 11 bases between the two ends. The CDR3 consists of 14 residues. The CDR3 DNA reads TGTGCTAGTGGCAGATGGCAGGTGAACACTGAAGCTTTCTTT. Translating gives CASGRWQVNTEAFF.

Of note for this clonotype: One junction end does not reproduce the germline sequence, and a read error may be involved. The chain joins TRBV6-1 to TRBJ1-2; D remains unclear. CDR1 MNHNS and CDR2 SASEGT come from the germline V gene. The CDR3 has 13 amino acids. The CDR3 reads CARSDGTVQGYTF. The CDR3 nucleotides are TGTGCCCGCAGTGACGGCACCGTCCAGGGCTACACCTTC.

This sequence joins TRBV6-5 and TRBJ2-5; D tentatively reads TRBD1 or TRBD2 (7 bases each). The ends were cut back, 3 bases at V and 5 bases at J, with 22 bases in the middle. The CDR3 contains 17 residues. Germline values: CDR1 MNHEY, CDR2 SVGAGI. The CDR3 region is CASSYQGGASQLETQYF. The CDR3, as DNA: TGTGCCAGCAGTTATCAGGGGGGGGCAAGTCAGTTGGAGACCCAGTACTTC.

This clonotype was counted only a few times. This chain uses TRBV14 with TRBJ1-1; D is unclear. The germline gives CDR1 SGHDN, CDR2 FVKESK. V shed 1 base and J shed 4 bases, with 16 bases lying between them. The CDR3 length is 16 residues. This CDR3 reads CASSQGMLGRTTEAFF. CDR3 DNA: TGTGCCAGCAGCCAAGGCATGTTAGGGAGGACCACTGAAGCTTTCTTT.

This clonotype came up many times. The J gene is TRBJ1-1, the V gene TRBV12-3 or TRBV12-4, with TRBD1 as a possible D gene (5 bases). The CDR3 has 13 amino acids. Trimming took off 6 bases at V and 2 bases at J, with 10 bases between the two ends. The DNA of the CDR3 is TGTGCCAGCAGATTACAGGTTAACACTGAAGCTTTCTTT. Protein sequence: CASRLQVNTEAFF.

The chain couples TRBV6-1 to TRBJ1-5, with D unclear. Trimming took off 6 bases at V and 7 bases at J, with 13 bases between the two ends. CDR1 and CDR2 from the germline V gene are MNHNS and SASEGT. The length of the CDR3 is 13 residues. The CDR3 DNA sequence: TGTGCCAGCAGCATTAAAGGTGGGCAGCCCCAGCATTTT. This sequence encodes CASSIKGGQPQHF.

Note on this clonotype: A read error is possible here, since a much larger clone lies one base away. The V gene is TRBV19, the J gene TRBJ2-1, with TRBD2 matching over 9 bases. J gave up 3 bases and V 4 bases, and 7 bases lay outside the gene matches. The CDR3 has 16 amino acids. The germline CDR1 and CDR2 sequences are LNHDA and SQIVND (reference sequence). CDR3 DNA: TGTGCCAGTAGTACCGTTAGCGGGAGAAACTACAATGAGCAGTTCTTC. This gives the protein CASSTVSGRNYNEQFF.

This clonotype has just a few counts. In DNA, the CDR3 is TGTGCCAGCAGTACCCGGAGGCTAGCGGGGTTCTCCTACAATGAGCAGTTCTTC. Protein: CASSTRRLAGFSYNEQFF. The chain uses TRBV12-3 or TRBV12-4 and TRBJ2-1; 9 bases match TRBD2. The trim removed 5 bases at V and 0 bases at J, leaving 11 bases unmatched. There are 18 residues in the CDR3.

This clonotype appeared a few times. V and J are TRBV7-2 and TRBJ1-1; D unresolved. Trimming cost V 5 bases and J 7 bases, with 14 bases left between them. Germline V gene sequence: CDR1 SGHTA, CDR2 FQGNSA. The length of the CDR3 is 13 residues. CDR3 amino acids: CASSLPSSSEAFF. The CDR3 coding sequence is TGTGCCAGCAGCCTCCCAAGCTCCAGTGAAGCTTTCTTT.

As regards this clonotype: One junction end disagrees with the germline gene, perhaps due to a read error. This chain uses TRBV28 with TRBJ1-5; TRBD1 matches at 9 bases. This CDR3 comprises 14 residues. The germline V gene has CDR1 MDHEN and CDR2 SYDVKM. CDR3 region: CASNGQGLNQTQHF. The CDR3 DNA reads as TGTGCCAGCAACGGACAGGGGTTGAATCAGACCCAGCATTTT.

This clonotype was detected only a few times. This chain links TRBV29-1 with TRBJ2-3; 7 bases match TRBD2. V lost 6 bases to trimming and J lost 6 bases; unmatched junction nucleotides: 9. The CDR3 is 13 amino acids. Germline CDR1 is SQVTM and CDR2 is ANQGSEA. The CDR3 DNA sequence: TGCAGCGTCGTTCAGGGAGGGTGGGATACGCAGTATTTT. The encoded protein is CSVVQGGWDTQYF.

This clonotype was detected ten times or more. The chain carries TRBV7-6 and TRBJ2-5; D is undetermined. With 6 bases removed from V and 1 base from J, the gap between germline ends came to 12 bases. Germline loops: CDR1 SGHVS, CDR2 FNYEAQ. The CDR3 sequence is 14 residues long. CDR3 loop: CASSPPPAQETQYF. CDR3 nucleotides: TGTGCCAGCAGTCCTCCCCCGGCCCAAGAGACCCAGTACTTC.

The V gene is TRBV10-3, the J gene TRBJ2-1; TRBD1 agrees at 7 bases. The ends lost 8 bases at V and 8 bases at J; junction bases unmatched: 6. The V gene's germline CDR1 is ENHRY and CDR2 SYGVKD. The CDR3 spans 12 residues. DNA of the CDR3: TGTGCCATCGGACAGGCGGCTCATGAGCAGTTCTTC. This sequence encodes CAIGQAAHEQFF.